This TCR beta chain appears in the sequencing data of a study of identical twins. V dropped 3 bases and J dropped 2 bases, with 16 bases sitting between them. The CDR3 runs 15 residues. CDR1 DFQATT and CDR2 SNEGSKA come from the germline V gene (reference sequence). TCRdb independently ran MiXCR on the 5' RACE reads; one entry per CDR3 protein. The sample consists of under 800,000 distinct CDR3 sequences, 21% of them appearing once. In addition, the sample was reused for a study of T cells expressing NK-cell markers. From that study: The study sequenced eight donors, seven HCMV-seropositive and one seronegative.

The V call is TRBV20-1, the J call TRBJ2-5, with D possibly matching TRBD1 (5 bases). The sample comprised PBMCs. The source of this sequence is a woman between 18 and 30 years old in good health. The CDR3: CSARRRDSKQETQYF. For the CDR3, the DNA is TGCAGTGCTAGGAGGCGAGACAGTAAGCAAGAGACCCAGTACTTC.